A selection of T cell receptor beta chains follows, all from one sample in a study of OX40 agonist ivuxolimab in advanced cancers. Data came from immunoSEQ multiplex PCR; TCRdb stores just in-frame clones and leaves some out. The table records around 70,000 clones, approximately 90% of them present only once. The material sequenced was CD4+ or CD8+ T cells sorted from blood, taken in a trial of the OX40 agonist ivuxolimab. These receptors all stem from an adult with an advanced solid tumor such as melanoma, head and neck, liver or kidney cancer. CDR3s include the opening cysteine and the closing phenylalanine or tryptophan. A D gene is named only where the DNA matches it firmly. The listing skips clone size in some rows; elsewhere it reads once, few, many or a size class.

TRBV7-9	TRBJ2-7	NA	NA	TGTGCCAGCAGCTCCCCGACACGTTCGAACTACGAGCAGTACTTC	CASSSPTRSNYEQYF
TRBV7-3	TRBJ2-3	NA	NA	TGTGCCAGCAGCTTAAGTGGGGGAAACACAGATACGCAGTATTTT	CASSLSGGNTDTQYF
TRBV12-1	TRBJ1-2	NA	NA	TGTGCCAGCAGCGCACCCGGGACAGGGAGAGGTGGCTACACCTTC	CASSAPGTGRGGYTF
TRBV10-3	TRBJ2-1	NA	NA	TGTGCCATCAGTGCCTGGCAGGCTTACAATGAGCAGTTCTTC	CAISAWQAYNEQFF
TRBV9	TRBJ2-3	NA	TRBD2	TGTGCCAGCACCACCGGGGGGAGCGGGGCAGATACGCAGTATTTT	CASTTGGSGADTQYF
TRBV28	TRBJ2-5	NA	TRBD2	TGTGCCAGCACCCCCACGGGGGGGTACAGCGAGACCCAGTACTTC	CASTPTGGYSETQYF
TRBV10-3	TRBJ1-5	NA	TRBD1	TGTGCCATCAGTGAGTTATGGGACAGCTATCAGCCCCAGCATTTT	CAISELWDSYQPQHF
TRBV27	TRBJ1-2	NA	NA	TGTGCCAGCAGTTATGGAATGCTGGAAGGGGGCTATGGCTACACCTTC	CASSYGMLEGGYGYTF
TRBV7-9	TRBJ2-7	NA	NA	TGTGCCACATCAGGGGTTAGCTCCTACGAGCAGTACTTC	CATSGVSSYEQYF
TRBV11-2	TRBJ2-1	NA	NA	TGTGCCAGCAGCTTTTGGAGATTCGGTGAGTCCCTCCGTAACAATGAGCAGTTCTTC	CASSFWRFGESLRNNEQFF
TRBV5-1	TRBJ2-1	NA	NA	TGCGCCAGCAGCTTGGCTGGAAACAATGAGCAGTTCTTC	CASSLAGNNEQFF
TRBV5-1	TRBJ2-7	once	NA	TGCGCCAGCAGCTTGGCCGCTCGCGAGGGTGGCCGTTACGAGCAGTACTTC	CASSLAAREGGRYEQYF
TRBV27	TRBJ2-7	NA	TRBD1	TGTGCCAGCAGACCGAGGACAGGGAGCTCCTACGAGCAGTACTTC	CASRPRTGSSYEQYF
TRBV19	TRBJ1-1	NA	NA	TGTGCCACCGCTGTGAGGGGGAGCACTGAAGCTTTCTTT	CATAVRGSTEAFF
TRBV27	TRBJ2-3	NA	NA	TGTGCCAGCAGTTTCCAGGACATACCCGGAGATACGCAGTATTTT	CASSFQDIPGDTQYF
TRBV6-8	TRBJ2-3	NA	NA	TGTGCCAGCATGTTAACAGATACGCAGTATTTT	CASMLTDTQYF
TRBV7-3	TRBJ2-7	NA	NA	TGTGCCAGCAGCTTAGAACTGGTCCCGGGCTACGAGCAGTACTTC	CASSLELVPGYEQYF
TRBV27	TRBJ1-1	NA	NA	TGTGCCAGCAGTTTACGCCTTAACTCCGGGACGGTGCCTGAAGCTTTCTTT	CASSLRLNSGTVPEAFF
TRBV7-8	TRBJ1-6	NA	NA	TGTGCCAGCAGCTCTCCCTCCATTTATAATTCACCCCTCCACTTT	CASSSPSIYNSPLHF
TRBV13	TRBJ1-1	NA	TRBD1	TGTGCCATCCGACAGGGTAACACTGAAGCTTTCTTT	CAIRQGNTEAFF
TRBV13	TRBJ1-5	NA	NA	TGTGCCAGCAGCCATGGGAGGAGCCAGGGGCCCCAGCATTTT	CASSHGRSQGPQHF
TRBV6-1	TRBJ2-1	NA	TRBD2	TGTGCCAGCAGTCCGGGATGGGGGGGCAATGAGCAGTTCTTC	CASSPGWGGNEQFF
TRBV5-4	TRBJ1-6	NA	NA	TGTGCCGTAATGGACGGAGTGAACTTCTATAATTCACCCCTCCACTTT	CAVMDGVNFYNSPLHF
TRBV6-5	TRBJ2-7	NA	NA	TGTGCCAGCAGCCCAGGTGGTTACGAGCAGTACTTC	CASSPGGYEQYF
TRBV7-9	TRBJ2-5	few	NA	TGTGCCAGCAGCTTATTGGAGGAGACCCAGTACTTC	CASSLLEETQYF
TRBV13	TRBJ1-3	NA	NA	TGTGCCAGCAGCTCACCTTCTGGAAACACCATATATTTT	CASSSPSGNTIYF
TRBV9	TRBJ1-1	few	NA	TGTGCCAGCAGCGTGGCACGGAACACTGAAGCTTTCTTT	CASSVARNTEAFF
TRBV5-1	TRBJ1-2	NA	NA	TGCGCCAGCAGCTTGTTGGGCGGTAACTATGGCTACACCTTC	CASSLLGGNYGYTF
TRBV7-6	TRBJ1-2	NA	NA	TGTGCCAGCAGCGGGGGGGGGACCTATGGCTACACCTTC	CASSGGGTYGYTF
TRBV27	TRBJ2-1	once	TRBD2	TGTGCCAGCAGTCTAGCAGGCGGGGGGGCCTCCTACAATGAGCAGTTCTTC	CASSLAGGGASYNEQFF
TRBV7-9	TRBJ2-6	NA	TRBD1	TGTGCCAGCAGCTTAGCGCAGGCAGGGGGTGGGGCCAACGTCCTGACTTTC	CASSLAQAGGGANVLTF
TRBV29-1	TRBJ2-3	NA	NA	TGCAGCGTCCCGGGCGTACCAGATACGCAGTATTTT	CSVPGVPDTQYF
TRBV5-4	TRBJ2-3	NA	TRBD2	TGTGCCAGCAGCCAGCCCGGGACTAGCGGGGGGGGCAAGGGGACAGATACGCAGTATTTT	CASSQPGTSGGGKGTDTQYF
TRBV28	TRBJ1-2	NA	NA	TGTGCCAGCAGCCATCAAGAGACCTATGGCTACACCTTC	CASSHQETYGYTF
TRBV5-6	TRBJ1-5	NA	NA	TGTGCCAGCAGCTCGGGGACGGAACAGCCCCAGCATTTT	CASSSGTEQPQHF
TRBV5-1	TRBJ2-7	NA	NA	TGCGCCAGCAAGGGGTGGGAATCCTACGAGCAGTACTTC	CASKGWESYEQYF
TRBV4-1	TRBJ1-1	NA	TRBD1	TGCGCCAGCAGCCAAGGGGACAGGGAGGTAAGCAAGTGGGCTTTCTTT	CASSQGDREVSKWAFF
TRBV7-2	TRBJ2-2	NA	TRBD1	TGTGCCAGCAGCTTTTTTTCTTGGAACAGGGGTGACGCCACCGGGGAGCTGTTTTTT	CASSFFSWNRGDATGELFF
TRBV5-5	TRBJ1-2	NA	NA	TGTGCCAGCAGCTTAGAGGCAGGCGACTATGGCTACACCTTC	CASSLEAGDYGYTF
TRBV5-6	TRBJ2-7	once	TRBD1	TGTGCCAGCAGCCCCCACGGGACAGCCTACGAGCAGTACTTC	CASSPHGTAYEQYF
TRBV27	TRBJ2-3	once	TRBD2	TGTGCCACTTCGTGGGGGGGGACAGATACGCAGTATTTT	CATSWGGTDTQYF
TRBV4-3	TRBJ1-2	NA	NA	TGCGCCAGCAGCCCGGTCGGGGCCGGGGGCTACACCTTC	CASSPVGAGGYTF
TRBV10-3	TRBJ1-1	NA	TRBD1	TGTGCCATCAGAAACCTGACAGGGGTTGGGACTGAAGCTTTCTTT	CAIRNLTGVGTEAFF
TRBV7-8	TRBJ1-5	NA	NA	TGTGCCAGCAGCTTACTTCACAGCGATCAGCCCCAGCATTTT	CASSLLHSDQPQHF